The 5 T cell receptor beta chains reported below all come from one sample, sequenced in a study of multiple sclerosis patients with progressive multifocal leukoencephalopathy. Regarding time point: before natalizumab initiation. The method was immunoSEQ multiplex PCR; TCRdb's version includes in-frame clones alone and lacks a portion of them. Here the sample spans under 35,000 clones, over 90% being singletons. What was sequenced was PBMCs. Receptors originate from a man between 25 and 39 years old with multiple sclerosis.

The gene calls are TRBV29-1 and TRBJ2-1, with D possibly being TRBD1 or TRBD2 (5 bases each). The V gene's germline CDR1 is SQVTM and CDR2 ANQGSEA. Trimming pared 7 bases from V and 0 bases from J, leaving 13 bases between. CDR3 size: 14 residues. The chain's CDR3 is CSARDGSSYNEQFF. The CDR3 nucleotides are TGCAGCGCCCGGGACGGAAGCTCCTACAATGAGCAGTTCTTC.

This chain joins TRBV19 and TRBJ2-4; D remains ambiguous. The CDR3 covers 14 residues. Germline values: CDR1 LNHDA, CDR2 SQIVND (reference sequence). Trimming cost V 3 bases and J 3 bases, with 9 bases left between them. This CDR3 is CASSMMDVKNIQYF. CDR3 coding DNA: TGTGCCAGTAGTATGATGGACGTCAAAAACATTCAGTACTTC. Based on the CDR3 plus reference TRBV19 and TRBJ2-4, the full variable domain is DGGITQSPKYLFRKEGQNVTLSCEQNLNHDAMYWYRQDPGQGLRLIYYSQIVNDFQKGDIAEGYSVSREKKESFPLTVTSAQKNPTAFYLCASSMMDVKNIQYFGAGTRLSVL.

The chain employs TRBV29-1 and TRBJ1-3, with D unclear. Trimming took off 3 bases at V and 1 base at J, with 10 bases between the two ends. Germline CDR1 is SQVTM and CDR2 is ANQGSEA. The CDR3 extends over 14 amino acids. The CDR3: CSVEGSPSGNTIYF. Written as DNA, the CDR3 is TGCAGCGTTGAGGGCAGCCCTTCTGGAAACACCATATATTTT.

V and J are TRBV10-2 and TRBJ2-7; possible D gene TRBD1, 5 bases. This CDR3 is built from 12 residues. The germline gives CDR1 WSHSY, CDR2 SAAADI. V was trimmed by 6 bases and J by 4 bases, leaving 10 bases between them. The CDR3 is CASRDNNYEQYV. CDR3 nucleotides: TGCGCCAGCAGGGACAACAATTACGAGCAGTACGTC.

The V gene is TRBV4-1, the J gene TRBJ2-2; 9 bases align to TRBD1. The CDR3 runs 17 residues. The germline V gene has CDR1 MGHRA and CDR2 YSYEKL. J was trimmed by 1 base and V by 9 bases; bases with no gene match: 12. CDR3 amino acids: CASIQQPGQGNTGELFF. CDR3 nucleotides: TGCGCCAGTATCCAACAACCGGGACAGGGGAACACCGGGGAGCTGTTTTTT.